The clone carrying this T cell receptor beta chain was recorded at least ten times. The sample's time point: patch test 1, 2 weeks after DPC sensitization. Treatment described: therapeutic diphenylcyclopropenone sensitization with weekly scalp DPC. The study drew its donors from alopecia patients who were 18 to 70 years old and suitable for DPC. This sample is drawn from a study of human T cells and chemical hapten exposure. Study in general: Minor volume differences among pooled libraries chiefly drove per-sample TCR yield variation.

The CDR3 length is 16 residues. Trimming removed 3 bases from V and 1 base from J, with 16 bases in between. Germline V gene lookup returns CDR1 SGHNT and CDR2 YYREEE (reference sequence). TCRdb re-analysed the RACE reads in MiXCR, keeping a single row per CDR3 protein. The table shows 150,000 to 200,000 distinct CDR3 sequences, with roughly 15% occurring only once. The rearrangement joins TRBV5-4 to TRBJ1-1; D not certain. The sequence derives from a woman aged 30 to 39 with alopecia areata. Some clones in this sample may be carry-over from other donors' samples. The starting material was whole blood, obtained in connection with sensitization to the hapten diphenylcyclopropenone (DPC). The CDR3 spells CASSSGFRATNTEAFF. Written as DNA, the CDR3 is TGTGCCAGCAGCTCGGGGTTCCGGGCCACGAACACTGAAGCTTTCTTT.